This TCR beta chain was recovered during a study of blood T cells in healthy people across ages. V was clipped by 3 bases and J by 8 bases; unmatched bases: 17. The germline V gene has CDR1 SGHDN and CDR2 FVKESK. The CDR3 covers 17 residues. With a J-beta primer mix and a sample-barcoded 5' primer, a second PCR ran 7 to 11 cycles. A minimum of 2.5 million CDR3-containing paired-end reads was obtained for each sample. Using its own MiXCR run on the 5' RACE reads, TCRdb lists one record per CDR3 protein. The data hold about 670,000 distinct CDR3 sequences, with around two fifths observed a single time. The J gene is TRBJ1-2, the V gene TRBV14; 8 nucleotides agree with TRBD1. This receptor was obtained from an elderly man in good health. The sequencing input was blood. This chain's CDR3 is CASSQAGTGPPGGGYTF. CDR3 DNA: TGTGCCAGCAGCCAGGCCGGGACAGGCCCTCCGGGGGGGGGCTACACCTTC.